One sample yielded the 26 T cell receptor beta chains listed below, sequenced in a study of T cells in Graves' hyperthyroidism and ophthalmopathy. The source material, RNA transcripts, was used to amplify TCR beta CDR3 regions. The HTBI set primed first-round TCR CDR3 RT-PCR. TCRdb reprocessed the multiplex PCR reads via MiXCR and lists one record per CDR3 protein. The repertoire holds some 770,000 distinct CDR3 sequences, with roughly 15% as singletons. The sample comprised blood. These TCRs come from a man between 18 and 35 years old with Graves' hyperthyroidism.

For this clonotype: A much larger clone sits a single nucleotide away, making a read error possible. This rearrangement joins TRBV2 to TRBJ1-5; unclear D gene. The CDR3 spans 13 residues. Germline V CDR1 and CDR2: SNHLY, FYNNEI. This chain's CDR3 is CVSSQDLNQPQHF. The CDR3 DNA is TGTGTCAGCAGCCAAGATCTAAATCAGCCCCAGCATTTT.

The rearrangement joins TRBV7-3 to TRBJ2-7; D remains ambiguous. V shed 0 bases and J shed 3 bases, with 6 bases lying between them. Looked up from germline, CDR1 is SGHTA and CDR2 is FQGTGA. The CDR3 totals 13 residues. The CDR3 coding sequence is TGTGCCAGCAGCTTAACAGTGAACTACGAGCAGTACTTC. It specifies CASSLTVNYEQYF. The full variable domain, completed using reference TRBV7-3 and TRBJ2-7, is GAGVSQTPSNKVTEKGKYVELRCDPISGHTALYWYRQSLGQGPEFLIYFQGTGAADDSGLPNDRFFAVRPEGSVSTLKIQRTERGDSAVYLCASSLTVNYEQYFGPGTRLTVT.

Many counts were recorded for this clonotype. The chain uses TRBV2 and TRBJ2-1, with D maybe TRBD2 (5 bases). Per the germline V gene, CDR1 is SNHLY and CDR2 is FYNNEI. The CDR3 runs to 13 residues. V was shortened by 6 bases and J by 6 bases, with 12 bases between the two germline ends. The CDR3 reads CASRPTSLNEQFF. CDR3 nucleotides: TGTGCCAGCAGGCCCACTAGTCTCAATGAGCAGTTCTTC.

This clonotype was seen many times. The chain uses TRBV2 and TRBJ2-5; 7 nucleotides line up with TRBD1. Per the germline V gene, CDR1 is SNHLY and CDR2 is FYNNEI. CDR3 length: 14 amino acids. The V segment lost 3 bases and the J segment 2 bases; nucleotides outside the gene matches: 3. CDR3 residues: CASSEETGQETQYF. The CDR3 coding sequence is TGTGCCAGCAGTGAGGAGACAGGGCAAGAGACCCAGTACTTC.

This clonotype was picked up many times. The J gene is TRBJ2-1, the V gene TRBV11-2; 9 bases match TRBD2. The CDR3 loop spans 15 amino acids. The trim removed 7 bases at V and 10 bases at J, leaving 14 bases unmatched. Germline CDR1 is SGHAT and CDR2 is FQNNGV. CDR3 sequence (DNA): TGTGCCAGCAAGGCGGTAGGGCTAGCGGGGCAAGAGCAGTTCTTC. Translating it yields CASKAVGLAGQEQFF.

V usage is TRBV29-1 and J usage is TRBJ2-7; TRBD2 is a possible D gene (5 bases). The CDR3 totals 13 residues. Trimming pared 2 bases from V and 1 base from J, leaving 9 bases between. Germline V gene sequence: CDR1 SQVTM, CDR2 ANQGSEA. The CDR3 loop reads CSVEFGKSYEQYF. CDR3 sequence (DNA): TGCAGCGTTGAATTCGGGAAATCCTACGAGCAGTACTTC.

The sample holds many counts of this clonotype. The J gene is TRBJ2-7, the V gene TRBV30; D possibly corresponds to TRBD2 (6 bases). The germline CDR1 and CDR2 sequences are GTSNPN and SVGIG (reference sequence). Trimming cost V 0 bases and J 0 bases, with 12 bases left between them. The CDR3 has 15 residues. CDR3 residues: CAWSVGGPLSYEQYF. CDR3 nucleotides: TGTGCCTGGAGTGTCGGGGGTCCCCTCTCCTACGAGCAGTACTTC.

This clonotype came up many times. This chain connects TRBV28 to TRBJ2-7; D gene uncertain. The germline gives CDR1 MDHEN, CDR2 SYDVKM. With 6 bases removed from V and 2 bases from J, the gap between germline ends came to 11 bases. The CDR3 is 13 residues long. The CDR3 DNA sequence: TGTGCCAGCAGGAGCGCGGCCACCTACGAGCAGTACTTC. Translated, it gives CASRSAATYEQYF.

The chain recombines TRBV9 with TRBJ1-2; D ambiguous. The CDR3 is 16 amino acids. Per germline, CDR1 SGDLS and CDR2 YYNGEE. V was clipped by 0 bases and J by 0 bases, with 12 bases between them. CDR3 DNA: TGTGCCAGCAGCGTAGCTGGGAGGGCAGCTAACTATGGCTACACCTTC. The encoded protein is CASSVAGRAANYGYTF. The variable domain in full, with the rest retrieved from reference TRBV9 and TRBJ1-2, is DSGVTQTPKHLITATGQRVTLRCSPRSGDLSVYWYQQSLDQGLQFLIQYYNGEERAKGNILERFSAQQFPDLHSELNLSSLELGDSALYFCASSVAGRAANYGYTFGSGTRLTVV.

In DNA form, the CDR3 reads TGCAGTGCTAGAGACCCTTTTAGCGGGAGGGTGGACGAGCAGTACTTC. Translating gives CSARDPFSGRVDEQYF. V gene TRBV20-1 combines with J gene TRBJ2-7, with 11 bases aligning to TRBD2. Germline trimming cut 0 bases from V and 5 bases from J; bases unmatched to any gene: 9. The V gene's germline CDR1 is DFQATT and CDR2 SNEGSKA (reference sequence). The CDR3 extends over 16 amino acids.

Remarks on this clonotype: An end of the junction does not agree with germline; a read error may underlie this. The chain joins TRBV28 to TRBJ1-6; D may be TRBD1 (5 bases). The CDR3 contains 15 residues. Germline V lookup: CDR1 MDHEN, CDR2 SYDVKM. DNA of the CDR3: TGTGCCGGCAGCCCAGCGGGGGAAGGGAATTCACCCCTCCACTTT. Protein product: CAGSPAGEGNSPLHF.

V is TRBV5-1 and J is TRBJ2-3; TRBD2 is a possible D gene (5 bases). CDR3 length: 15 residues. From germline, CDR1 is SGHRS and CDR2 YFSETQ. Trimming left V 2 bases short and J 0 bases short, with 10 bases between. The CDR3 nucleotides read TGCGCCAGCAGCTTTCGGAAGCGGAGCACAGATACGCAGTATTTT. Its translation is CASSFRKRSTDTQYF.

The rearrangement joins TRBV19 to TRBJ1-1, with D perhaps TRBD1 (5 bases). CDR3 size: 14 residues. Germline V gene lookup returns CDR1 LNHDA and CDR2 SQIVND (reference sequence). The germline V and J ends were trimmed by 0 bases and 5 bases, with 10 bases remaining between them. The CDR3 loop is CASSIDHGGTEAFF. The CDR3, as DNA: TGTGCCAGTAGTATAGATCATGGGGGGACTGAAGCTTTCTTT.

This clonotype showed up many times. J is TRBJ2-7 and V is TRBV4-2; TRBD2 might be the D (5 bases). Germline lookup yields CDR1 LGHNA and CDR2 YNFKEQ. The CDR3 extends over 13 amino acids. V was shortened by 1 base and J by 3 bases, with 7 bases between the two germline ends. The DNA for the CDR3 is TGTGCCAGCAGCCAAGGACTAATCTACGAGCAGTACTTC. It codes for CASSQGLIYEQYF.

This clonotype was found a few times. The chain has TRBV20-1 and TRBJ2-1; D is perhaps TRBD2 (6 bases). CDR1 is DFQATT and CDR2 is SNEGSKA in the germline V gene (reference sequence). This CDR3 is 13 amino acids long. V was cut by 1 base and J by 4 bases, with 8 bases left in between. The CDR3 reads CSARAEGYNEQFF. The CDR3 DNA follows: TGCAGTGCTAGAGCGGAGGGGTACAATGAGCAGTTCTTC.

The genes are TRBV10-3 and TRBJ2-7, with 8 nucleotides matching TRBD1. This CDR3 comprises 15 residues. J gave up 3 bases and V 3 bases, and 7 bases lay outside the gene matches. CDR1 and CDR2 from the germline V gene are ENHRY and SYGVKD. CDR3 DNA sequence: TGTGCCATCAGTGATACCGGGACAGGTCTCTACGAGCAGTACTTC. Protein sequence: CAISDTGTGLYEQYF.

This clonotype has more than one count but fewer than ten. V usage is TRBV15 and J usage is TRBJ1-2; tentatively, D is TRBD1 (6 bases). The CDR3 extends over 16 amino acids. The V gene's germline CDR1 is LNHNV and CDR2 YYDKDF (reference sequence). Between the trimmed V and J ends, which lost 0 bases and 0 bases, there was a span of 11 bases. For the CDR3, the DNA is TGTGCCACCAGCAGAGAATCCCGGGGGCCTAACTATGGCTACACCTTC. Translation: CATSRESRGPNYGYTF.

The sample holds a few counts of this clonotype. This may be a read error, as it is one base from a much larger clone. CDR3: CASGASGGRTGELFF. The CDR3 region has the DNA TGTGCCAGCGGCGCGTCGGGAGGACGCACCGGGGAGCTGTTTTTT. The chain combines TRBV7-8 with TRBJ2-2, with 7 bases aligning to TRBD2. V shed 8 bases, J shed 4 bases, and the junction held 10 bases outside the gene matches. The CDR3 sequence is 15 residues long. Germline V lookup: CDR1 SGHVS, CDR2 FQNEAQ. Combining the CDR3 with reference TRBV7-8 and TRBJ2-2 gives the whole variable domain GAGVSQSPRYKVAKRGQDVALRCDPISGHVSLFWYQQALGQGPEFLTYFQNEAQLDKSGLPSDRFFAERPEGSVSTLKIQRTQQEDSAVYLCASGASGGRTGELFFGEGSRLTVL.

This clonotype was detected ten times or more. The V call is TRBV2, the J call TRBJ2-1; 7 bases match TRBD2. In germline, CDR1 is SNHLY, CDR2 FYNNEI. There are 16 residues in the CDR3. With V trimmed by 0 bases and J by 7 bases, 9 bases remained unmatched. The CDR3: CASSEAAGENGNEQFF. The CDR3, as DNA: TGTGCCAGCAGTGAAGCCGCGGGAGAGAATGGGAATGAGCAGTTCTTC.

This rearrangement joins TRBV27 to TRBJ2-5; 10 nucleotides line up with TRBD1. Germline loops: CDR1 MNHEY, CDR2 SMNVEV (reference sequence). The V segment lost 5 bases and the J segment 1 base; nucleotides outside the gene matches: 7. The CDR3 consists of 16 residues. This CDR3 is CASSPGTGETQETQYF. CDR3 DNA sequence: TGTGCCAGCAGTCCAGGGACAGGGGAGACCCAAGAGACCCAGTACTTC.

This clonotype was found a few times. The genes are TRBV12-5 and TRBJ2-2; 9 nucleotides agree with TRBD2. This CDR3 has 16 residues. V lost 10 bases to trimming and J lost 5 bases; unmatched junction nucleotides: 14. Germline V gene sequence: CDR1 LGHNT, CDR2 FRNRAP. Here the CDR3 DNA reads TGTGCTACCACCTTGCGGGCGGGAGGGCCGACCGGGGAGCTGTTTTTT. Its translation is CATTLRAGGPTGELFF.

The genes are TRBV20-1 and TRBJ2-7, with 9 bases aligning to TRBD2. Germline V gene sequence: CDR1 DFQATT, CDR2 SNEGSKA (reference sequence). The CDR3 spans 15 residues. V dropped 0 bases and J dropped 3; count of bases not matched to a gene: 6. The CDR3 region has the DNA TGCAGTGCTAGAGATGGGTTAGCGGGAGTCTACGAGCAGTACTTC. It is translated as CSARDGLAGVYEQYF.

The chain combines TRBV12-3 or TRBV12-4 with TRBJ1-4; weak D call: TRBD1 (5 bases). Trimming removed 5 bases at V and 7 bases at J, with 14 bases between. The CDR3 runs to 14 residues. Written as DNA, the CDR3 is TGTGCCAGCAGTAAACAGGCTTGGAGTGAAAAACTGTTTTTT. It translates to CASSKQAWSEKLFF.

This clonotype was detected ten times or more. The genes are TRBV7-2 and TRBJ2-1; 7 nucleotides agree with TRBD2. The germline gives CDR1 SGHTA, CDR2 FQGNSA. This CDR3 comprises 17 residues. V dropped 4 bases and J dropped 6; count of bases not matched to a gene: 15. The CDR3 sequence is CASSSGSLTSPLNEQFF. The CDR3 DNA reads as TGTGCCAGCAGCTCAGGCTCCCTGACTAGCCCTCTCAATGAGCAGTTCTTC.

Ten or more counts support this clonotype. The rearrangement joins TRBV6-1 to TRBJ2-2, with D possibly being TRBD1 (6 bases). The germline CDR1 and CDR2 sequences are MNHNS and SASEGT. The V gene lost 4 bases and the J gene lost 0 bases, with 12 bases spanning the gap. The CDR3 sequence is 16 residues long. CDR3 DNA: TGTGCCAGCAGTGGATGGGGGCCGGCGAACACCGGGGAGCTGTTTTTT. Residues: CASSGWGPANTGELFF.

This clonotype has only a few counts. The chain has TRBV7-6 and TRBJ1-1; 7 bases are a match to TRBD1. Germline V CDR1 and CDR2: SGHVS, FNYEAQ. The CDR3 runs to 15 residues. Germline trimming cut 10 bases from V and 1 base from J; bases unmatched to any gene: 12. In nucleotides, the CDR3 is TGTGCCACCACAGGGGATGAGAGTCGGAACACTGAAGCTTTCTTT. Amino acid sequence: CATTGDESRNTEAFF.